Sequencing of this TCR beta chain was carried out in a study of CD8 T cells in Susac syndrome. At the level of the study: Patients with Susac syndrome were therapy-naive, taking corticosteroids, with some also receiving intravenous immunoglobulin, or taking intravenous immunoglobulin alone at the time their blood was drawn. Study-wide results and limits: Individuals included in the TCR sequencing and HLA analysis were acknowledged by the study to be relatively few in number.

Note on this clonotype: As yet, its antigen is unknown.

This CDR3 has 14 amino acids. V gave up 7 bases and J gave up 3 bases, with 16 bases separating them. Germline V gives CDR1 MNHEY, CDR2 SVGAGI. It was with random hexamers that about 0.45 to 1 ug RNA was reverse transcribed. A multiplex approach, immunoSEQ multiplex PCR, amplified TCR beta CDR3 across 54 Vbeta and 13 Jbeta. TCRdb used MiXCR to reprocess the immunoSEQ multiplex PCR reads, holding one entry per CDR3 protein. Of around 180,000 distinct CDR3 sequences listed, roughly 92% are singletons. The V call is TRBV6-5, the J call TRBJ2-7; D unresolved. The sequence was collected from a human donor with Susac syndrome. The sample consisted of CD4+ T cells from PBMCs. CDR3 coding DNA: TGTGCCAGCAACCTACTTGGTTTTGGCTACGAGCAGTACTTC. Its protein product is CASNLLGFGYEQYF.